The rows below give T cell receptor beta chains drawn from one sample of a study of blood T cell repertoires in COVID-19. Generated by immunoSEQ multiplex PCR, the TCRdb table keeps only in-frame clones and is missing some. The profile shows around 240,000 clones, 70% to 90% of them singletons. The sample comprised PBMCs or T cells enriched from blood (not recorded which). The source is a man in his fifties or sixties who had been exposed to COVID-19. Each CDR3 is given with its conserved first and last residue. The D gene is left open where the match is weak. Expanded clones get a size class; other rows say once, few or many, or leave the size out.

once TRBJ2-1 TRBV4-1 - TGCGCCAGCAGCCAAGAAATCTGGCAGTACAATGAGCAGTTCTTC CASSQEIWQYNEQFF
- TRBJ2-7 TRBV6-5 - TGTGCCAGCAGTTATTCGGGACACTCCTACGAGCAGTACTTC CASSYSGHSYEQYF
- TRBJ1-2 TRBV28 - TGTGCCAGCACCCTCACATGGGGGGACTATGGCTACACCTTC CASTLTWGDYGYTF
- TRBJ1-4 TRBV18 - TGTGCCAGCTCGCCACAACAAGAAGCAACTAGTGAAAAACTGTTTTTT CASSPQQEATSEKLFF
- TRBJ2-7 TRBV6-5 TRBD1 TGTGCCAGCAGTCTGACAGGGGCCTACGAGCAGTACTTC CASSLTGAYEQYF
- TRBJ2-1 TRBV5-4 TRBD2 TGTGCCAGCAGAAAAAATAGCGGGGAGTCCTACAATGAGCAGTTCTTC CASRKNSGESYNEQFF
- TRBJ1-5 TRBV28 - TGTGCCAGCAGTTTTGGACACGAAAAAAGCAATCAGCCCCAGCATTTT CASSFGHEKSNQPQHF
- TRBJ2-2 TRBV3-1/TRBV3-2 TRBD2 TGTGCCAGCAGCCAAAGCGGGGGGGGCCTCACCGGGGAGCTGTTTTTT CASSQSGGGLTGELFF
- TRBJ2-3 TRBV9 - TGTGCCAGCAGCGTAGAAGGAGGCACAGATACGCAGTATTTT CASSVEGGTDTQYF
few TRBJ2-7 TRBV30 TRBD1 TGTGCCTGCCGGGACAGCGACTACGAGCAGTACTTC CACRDSDYEQYF
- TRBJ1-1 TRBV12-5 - TGTGCTAGTGGTCCGACAGGCGTATCTGAAGCTTTCTTT CASGPTGVSEAFF
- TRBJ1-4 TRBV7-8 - TGTGCCAGCAGATCAAAGATAGCAACTAATGAAAAACTGTTTTTT CASRSKIATNEKLFF
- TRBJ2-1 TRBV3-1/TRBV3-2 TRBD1 TGTGCCAGCAGCCAGGGGTACAGGGGGTTCTCCTACAATGAGCAGTTCTTC CASSQGYRGFSYNEQFF
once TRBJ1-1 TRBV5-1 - TGCGCCAGCAGCCTACTGGCGGTTCGGGGTGAAGCTTTCTTT CASSLLAVRGEAFF
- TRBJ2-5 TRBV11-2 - TGTGCCAGTAGGATTCCAGGGGCGGAGACCCAGTACTTC CASRIPGAETQYF
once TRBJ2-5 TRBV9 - TGTGCCAGCAGCCCCCGAGGGGGGGAACCCCAAGAGACCCAGTACTTC CASSPRGGEPQETQYF
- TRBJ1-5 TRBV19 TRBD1 TGTGCCAGTAGTTGGGCGGGACAGGGTAGTCAGCCCCAGCATTTT CASSWAGQGSQPQHF
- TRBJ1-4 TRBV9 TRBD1 TGTGCCAGCAGCCCGGGACAGGGTTATGAAAAACTGTTTTTT CASSPGQGYEKLFF
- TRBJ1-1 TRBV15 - TGTGCCACCAGCAGAGATCCCCGGGGGAATGGAGGAGCTTTCTTT CATSRDPRGNGGAFF
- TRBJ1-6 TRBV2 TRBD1 TGTGCCAGCAGTGAACTGGGACAGGAGAATTCACCCCTCCACTTT CASSELGQENSPLHF
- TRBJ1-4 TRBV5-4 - TGTGCCAGCAGCTCCCAGGCGGGGGGAAGGAATGAAAAACTGTTTTTT CASSSQAGGRNEKLFF
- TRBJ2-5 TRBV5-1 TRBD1 TGCGCCAGCAGCCTAGGGACAGGGTGGACCCAGTACTTC CASSLGTGWTQYF
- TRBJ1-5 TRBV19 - TGTGCCAGTAGTATGAGCAGGCAGCCCCAGCATTTT CASSMSRQPQHF
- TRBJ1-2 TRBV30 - TGTGCCTGGAGTTTTTATAAAGGGGCCGACGGGTACACCTTC CAWSFYKGADGYTF
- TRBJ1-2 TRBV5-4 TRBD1 TGTGCCAGCAGCTCGAGGACAGGGACTAACTATGGCTACACCTTC CASSSRTGTNYGYTF
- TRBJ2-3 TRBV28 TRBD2 TGTGCCAGCAGCACGGTGGCGGGGGTAAGAACAGATACGCAGTATTTT CASSTVAGVRTDTQYF
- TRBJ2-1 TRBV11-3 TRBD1 TGTGCCAGCAGCGTGTCCGGGACAGTCTACAATGAGCAGTTCTTC CASSVSGTVYNEQFF
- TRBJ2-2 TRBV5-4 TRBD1 TGTGCCAGCGGGGGACAGGCGAACACCGGGGAGCTGTTTTTT CASGGQANTGELFF
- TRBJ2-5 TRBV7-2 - TGTGCCAGCACCTCCCGGCAGTTCCGAGAGACTCAGTACTTC CASTSRQFRETQYF
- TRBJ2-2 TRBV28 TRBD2 TGTGCCAGCAGTTTATCCGGGACTAGCAGATACACCGGGGAGCTGTTTTTT CASSLSGTSRYTGELFF
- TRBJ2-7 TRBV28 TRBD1 TGTGCCAGCCACAGGGGCGTCACCTACGAGCAGTACTTC CASHRGVTYEQYF
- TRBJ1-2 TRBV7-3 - TGTGCCAGCAGCCCCTCGGGGAACTATGGCTACACCTTC CASSPSGNYGYTF
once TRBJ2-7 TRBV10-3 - TGTGCCATCAGTGGTACTATCTACGAGCAGTACTTC CAISGTIYEQYF
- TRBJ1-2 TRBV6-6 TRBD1 TGTGCCAGCAGTCAAATACAGGGGGCGAATGGCTACACCTTC CASSQIQGANGYTF
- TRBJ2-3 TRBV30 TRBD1 TGTGCCTGGTTGGACAGGTCTAGCACAGATACGCAGTATTTT CAWLDRSSTDTQYF
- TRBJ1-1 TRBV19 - TGTGCCAGTGCTCAGGGGCCAGCAAACACTGAAGCTTTCTTT CASAQGPANTEAFF
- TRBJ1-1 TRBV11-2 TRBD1 TGTGCCAGCAGCACCACAGGGGGCACTGAAGCTTTCTTT CASSTTGGTEAFF
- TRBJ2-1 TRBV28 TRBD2 TGTGCCAGCAGTTTAATAATTCGGCTAGCGGGGGCGCGCTCCTACAATGAGCAGTTCTTC CASSLIIRLAGARSYNEQFF
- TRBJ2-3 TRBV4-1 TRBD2 TGCGCCAGCAGCCAACCGACTAGCGGGAGTGTTACAGATACGCAGTATTTT CASSQPTSGSVTDTQYF
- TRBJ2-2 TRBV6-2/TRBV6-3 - TGTGCCAGCAGTCCCCTCAGGTCAACCGGGGAGCTGTTTTTT CASSPLRSTGELFF